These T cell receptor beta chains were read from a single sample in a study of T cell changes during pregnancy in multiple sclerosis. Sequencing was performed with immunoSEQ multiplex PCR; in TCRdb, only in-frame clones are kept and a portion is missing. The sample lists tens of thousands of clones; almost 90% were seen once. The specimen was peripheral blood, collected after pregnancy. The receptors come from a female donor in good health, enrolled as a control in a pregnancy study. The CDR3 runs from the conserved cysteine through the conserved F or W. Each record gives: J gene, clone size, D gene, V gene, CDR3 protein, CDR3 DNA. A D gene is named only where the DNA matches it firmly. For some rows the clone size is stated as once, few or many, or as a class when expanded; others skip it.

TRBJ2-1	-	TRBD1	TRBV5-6	CASSLLRGPYNEQFF	TGTGCCAGCAGCTTGCTGAGGGGGCCTTACAATGAGCAGTTCTTC
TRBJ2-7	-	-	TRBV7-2	CASSLGSVRGEQYF	TGTGCCAGCAGCTTAGGATCAGTTAGGGGGGAGCAGTACTTC
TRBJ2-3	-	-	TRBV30	CAWSVPGVGQYF	TGTGCCTGGAGTGTGCCAGGGGTTGGGCAGTATTTT
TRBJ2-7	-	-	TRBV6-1	CASSEAGSTYEQYF	TGTGCCAGCAGTGAGGCAGGGTCTACCTACGAGCAGTACTTC
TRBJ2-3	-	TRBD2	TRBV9	CASSVAPAGATDTQYF	TGTGCCAGCAGCGTAGCACCAGCGGGAGCCACAGATACGCAGTATTTT
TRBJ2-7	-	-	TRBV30	CAWSEGGRSSDEQYF	TGTGCCTGGAGTGAGGGCGGGCGGTCTTCCGACGAGCAGTACTTC
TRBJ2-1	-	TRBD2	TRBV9	CASSVAGSGRALNNEQFF	TGTGCCAGCAGCGTAGCCGGTAGCGGGAGGGCCCTCAACAATGAGCAGTTCTTC
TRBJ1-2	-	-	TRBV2	CASSVQDYGYTF	TGTGCCAGCAGTGTTCAGGACTATGGCTACACCTTC
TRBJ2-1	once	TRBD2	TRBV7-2	CASSLPLAGGPYNEQFF	TGTGCCAGCAGCTTACCACTAGCGGGGGGACCCTACAATGAGCAGTTCTTC
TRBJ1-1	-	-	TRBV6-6	CASSPISRYTEAFF	TGTGCCAGCAGTCCCATTAGTCGGTACACTGAAGCTTTCTTT
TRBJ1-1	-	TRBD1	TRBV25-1	CASSEYPGTGRTEAFF	TGTGCCAGCAGTGAATACCCTGGGACAGGGAGAACTGAAGCTTTCTTT
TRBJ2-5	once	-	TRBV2	CASSDGRWTQYF	TGTGCCAGCAGTGATGGTCGGTGGACCCAGTACTTC
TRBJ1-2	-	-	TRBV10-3	CAISESGADYGYTF	TGTGCCATCAGTGAGTCTGGGGCAGACTATGGCTACACCTTC
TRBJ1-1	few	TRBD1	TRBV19	CASRGQGAEAFF	TGTGCCAGCAGGGGGCAAGGAGCTGAAGCTTTCTTT
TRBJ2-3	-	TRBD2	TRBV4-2	CASSQASPGLAGVVDTQYF	TGTGCCAGCAGCCAAGCCAGCCCCGGACTAGCGGGAGTCGTAGATACGCAGTATTTT
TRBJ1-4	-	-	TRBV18	CASSPGQTASVFNEKLFF	TGTGCCAGCTCACCAGGACAGACGGCATCCGTCTTTAATGAAAAACTGTTTTTT
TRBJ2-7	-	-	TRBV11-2	CASSPTSSYEQYF	TGTGCCAGCAGCCCGACTAGCTCCTACGAGCAGTACTTC
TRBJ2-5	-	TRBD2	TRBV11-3	CASSLDGSGDQYF	TGTGCCAGCAGCTTAGATGGTAGCGGGGACCAGTACTTC
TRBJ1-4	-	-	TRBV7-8	CASSLGRGEKLFF	TGTGCCAGCAGCTTAGGGAGAGGGGAAAAACTGTTTTTT
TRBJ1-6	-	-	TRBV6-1	CASSVYSGRAGGSYNSPLHF	TGTGCCAGCAGTGTGTATAGCGGCAGGGCGGGGGGTTCCTATAATTCACCCCTCCACTTT
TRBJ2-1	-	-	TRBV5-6	CASSPRRLGSRDEQFF	TGTGCCAGCAGCCCCCGTCGACTAGGGTCGCGGGATGAGCAGTTCTTC
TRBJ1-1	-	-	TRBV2	CASSVGRVATEAFF	TGTGCCAGCAGTGTAGGGAGGGTGGCCACTGAAGCTTTCTTT
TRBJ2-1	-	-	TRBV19	CASSMRGEQFF	TGTGCCAGTAGTATGCGAGGTGAGCAGTTCTTC
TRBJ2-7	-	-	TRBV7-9	CASSWRGTTGGEQYF	TGTGCCAGCAGCTGGCGGGGCACCACCGGGGGTGAGCAGTACTTC
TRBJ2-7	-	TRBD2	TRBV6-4	CASSERSGGPFHEQYF	TGTGCCAGCAGTGAACGAAGCGGGGGACCTTTCCACGAGCAGTACTTC
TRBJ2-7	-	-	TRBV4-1	CASSQDIGYEQYF	TGCGCCAGCAGCCAAGACATCGGGTACGAGCAGTACTTC
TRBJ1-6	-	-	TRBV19	CASSGRQSLNSPLHF	TGTGCCAGTAGTGGGCGACAGTCCTTAAATTCACCCCTCCACTTT